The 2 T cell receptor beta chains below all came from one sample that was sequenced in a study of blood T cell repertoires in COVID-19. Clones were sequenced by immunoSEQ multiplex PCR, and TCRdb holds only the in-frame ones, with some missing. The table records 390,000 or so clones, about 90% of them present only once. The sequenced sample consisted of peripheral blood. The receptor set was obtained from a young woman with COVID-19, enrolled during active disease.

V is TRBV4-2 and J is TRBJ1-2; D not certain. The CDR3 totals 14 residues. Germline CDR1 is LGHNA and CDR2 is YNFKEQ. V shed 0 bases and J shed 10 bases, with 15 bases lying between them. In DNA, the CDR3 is TGTGCCAGCAGCCAAGAAGTGGGCAGCGGCCTCTACACCTTC. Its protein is CASSQEVGSGLYTF.

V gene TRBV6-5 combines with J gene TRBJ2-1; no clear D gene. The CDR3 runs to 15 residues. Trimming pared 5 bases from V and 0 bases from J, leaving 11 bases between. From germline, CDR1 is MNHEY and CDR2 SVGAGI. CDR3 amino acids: CASSPGLYSYNEQFF. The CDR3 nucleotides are TGTGCCAGCAGTCCAGGCCTATACTCCTACAATGAGCAGTTCTTC.